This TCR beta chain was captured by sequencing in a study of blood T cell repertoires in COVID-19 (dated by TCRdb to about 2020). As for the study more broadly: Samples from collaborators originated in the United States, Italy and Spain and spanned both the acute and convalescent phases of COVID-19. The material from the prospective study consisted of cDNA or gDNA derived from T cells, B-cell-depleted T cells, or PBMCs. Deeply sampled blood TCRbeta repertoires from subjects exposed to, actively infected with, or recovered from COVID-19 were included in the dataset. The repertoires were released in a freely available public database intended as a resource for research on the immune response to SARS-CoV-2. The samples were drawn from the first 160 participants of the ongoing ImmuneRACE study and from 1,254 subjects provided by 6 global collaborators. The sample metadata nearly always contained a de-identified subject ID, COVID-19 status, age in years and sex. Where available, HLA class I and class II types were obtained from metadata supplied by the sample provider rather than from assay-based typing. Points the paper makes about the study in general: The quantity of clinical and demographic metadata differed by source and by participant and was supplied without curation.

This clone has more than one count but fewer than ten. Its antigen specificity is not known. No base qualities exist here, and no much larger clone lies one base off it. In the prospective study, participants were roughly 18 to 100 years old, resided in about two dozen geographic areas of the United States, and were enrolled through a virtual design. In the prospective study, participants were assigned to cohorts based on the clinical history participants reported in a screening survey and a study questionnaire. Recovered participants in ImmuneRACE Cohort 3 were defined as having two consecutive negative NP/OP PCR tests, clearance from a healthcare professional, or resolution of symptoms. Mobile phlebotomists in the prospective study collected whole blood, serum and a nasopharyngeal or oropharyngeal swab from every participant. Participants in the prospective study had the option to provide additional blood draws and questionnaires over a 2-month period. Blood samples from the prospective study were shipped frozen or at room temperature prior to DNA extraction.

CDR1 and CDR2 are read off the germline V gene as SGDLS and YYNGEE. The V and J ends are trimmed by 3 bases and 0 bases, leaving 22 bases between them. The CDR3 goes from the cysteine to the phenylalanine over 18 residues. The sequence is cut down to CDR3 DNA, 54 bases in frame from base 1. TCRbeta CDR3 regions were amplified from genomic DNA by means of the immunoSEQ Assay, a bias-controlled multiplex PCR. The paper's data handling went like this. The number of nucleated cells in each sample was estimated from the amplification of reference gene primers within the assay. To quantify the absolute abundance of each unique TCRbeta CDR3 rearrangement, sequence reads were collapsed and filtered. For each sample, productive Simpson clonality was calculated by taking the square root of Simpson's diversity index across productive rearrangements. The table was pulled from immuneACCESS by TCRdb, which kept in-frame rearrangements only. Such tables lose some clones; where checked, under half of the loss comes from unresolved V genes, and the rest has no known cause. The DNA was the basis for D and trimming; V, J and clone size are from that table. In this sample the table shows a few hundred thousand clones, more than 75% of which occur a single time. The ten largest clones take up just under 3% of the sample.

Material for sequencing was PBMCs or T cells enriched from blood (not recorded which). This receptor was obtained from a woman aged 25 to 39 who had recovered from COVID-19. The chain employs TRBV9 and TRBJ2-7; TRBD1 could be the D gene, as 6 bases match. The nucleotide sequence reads TGTGCCAGCAGCGGTTGGACCCCCCACGGGACAAGCTCCTACGAGCAGTACTTC. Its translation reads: CASSGWTPHGTSSYEQYF.